This is a list of T cell receptor beta chains from one sample in a study of immune cell composition in non-small cell lung cancer. Assay used: immunoSEQ multiplex PCR; TCRdb lists only in-frame clones, some missing. This table has about 5,300 clones, nearly 90% appearing once. Sequencing was performed on non-adjacent lung tissue. These receptors were obtained from a human donor with non-small cell lung cancer. Some clones in this sample may be carry-over from other donors' samples. Each CDR3 is given with its conserved first and last residue. The order of the fields is D gene, CDR3 length, J gene, clone size, V gene, CDR3 DNA, CDR3 protein. A D gene is named only where the DNA matches it firmly. For some rows the clone size is stated as once, few or many, or as a class when expanded; others skip it.

TRBD2 15 TRBJ2-1 NA TRBV14 TGTGCCAGCAGCCAGCTGACTAGCGGGAGACATGAGCAGTTCTTC CASSQLTSGRHEQFF
TRBD1 14 TRBJ1-2 NA TRBV27 TGTGCCAGCAGTACATACCGGGACAGCTATGGCTACACCTTC CASSTYRDSYGYTF
TRBD1 16 TRBJ2-2 NA TRBV19 TGTGCCAGTAGTATGCCCAGGACAGGGATCTCCGGGGAGCTGTTTTTT CASSMPRTGISGELFF
NA 15 TRBJ1-2 NA TRBV12-5 TGTGCTAGTGGTTTGGTACTGAGCACCTATGAGGGCTACACCTTC CASGLVLSTYEGYTF
NA 10 TRBJ1-2 NA TRBV29-1 TGCAGCGTTGATCGGGATGGCTACACCTTC CSVDRDGYTF
TRBD2 17 TRBJ2-3 NA TRBV7-6 TGTGCCAGCAGCTTATACCCCGGGGGGGCCCTGGGAGATACGCAGTATTTT CASSLYPGGALGDTQYF
TRBD1 12 TRBJ2-7 NA TRBV27 TGTGCCAGCAGTTTGCTGACAGGGGAGCAGTACTTC CASSLLTGEQYF
NA 13 TRBJ1-5 NA TRBV4-1 TGCGCCAGCAGCCAAGGGCAGTCTCAGCCCCAGCATTTT CASSQGQSQPQHF
TRBD2 17 TRBJ2-3 once TRBV2 TGTGCCAGCAGAACCAGACTAGCGGGAGTATCGACAGATACGCAGTATTTT CASRTRLAGVSTDTQYF
NA 12 TRBJ2-5 NA TRBV30 TGTGCCTGGAAACTAGGCGGAGAGACCCAGTACTTC CAWKLGGETQYF
NA 12 TRBJ1-6 few TRBV30 TGTGCCTGGAGCCCCGGGGGGGCGCCCCTCCACTTT CAWSPGGAPLHF
NA 16 TRBJ1-2 NA TRBV4-1 TGCGCCAGCAGCCAAGTTCCCGGACAGTCAGTCTATGGCTACACCTTC CASSQVPGQSVYGYTF
TRBD1 14 TRBJ2-1 NA TRBV19 TGTGCCAGTACGGAGACAGGGGGCTACAATGAGCAGTTCTTC CASTETGGYNEQFF
NA 13 TRBJ2-1 NA TRBV27 TGTGCCAGCAGTTTTCAGGCGTCCCAACCCCTTTTCTTC CASSFQASQPLFF
NA 14 TRBJ1-2 once TRBV10-3 TGTGCCATCAGTGATCAGTATAGGAGCTATGGCTACACCTTC CAISDQYRSYGYTF
NA 14 TRBJ2-5 NA TRBV27 TGTGCCAGCAGTTTAAGACTAGGTGGGGAGACCCAGTACTTC CASSLRLGGETQYF
NA 11 TRBJ1-3 NA TRBV11-3 TGTGCCAGCAGCTTAGGAGACACCATATATTTT CASSLGDTIYF
TRBD2 17 TRBJ2-1 NA TRBV9 TGTGCCAGCAGCGTAGCGGCGGGGCTAGCGGGAGGGAATGAGCAGTTCTTC CASSVAAGLAGGNEQFF
NA 14 TRBJ2-3 NA TRBV18 TGTGCCAGCTCACCTTATGAGGCGGGTGATACGCAGTATTTT CASSPYEAGDTQYF
NA 15 TRBJ1-1 NA TRBV4-2 TGTGCCAGCAGCCGAGGCGACGGGTCGAACACTGAAGCTTTCTTT CASSRGDGSNTEAFF
NA 14 TRBJ2-1 NA TRBV9 TGTGCCAGCAGCGTAGCTCCTACTAACAATGAGCAGTTCTTC CASSVAPTNNEQFF
NA 14 TRBJ2-3 NA TRBV11-2 TGTGCCAGCAGCTTAGGACAGCGCACAGATACGCAGTATTTT CASSLGQRTDTQYF
TRBD1 15 TRBJ1-6 NA TRBV28 TGTGCCAGCAGCCTCTGGGGACAGGGTGCTTCACCCCTCCACTTT CASSLWGQGASPLHF
NA 15 TRBJ2-3 NA TRBV5-1 TGCGCCAGCAGCTTATCGACAGTTCCCACAGATACGCAGTATTTT CASSLSTVPTDTQYF
NA 15 TRBJ2-3 NA TRBV19 TGTGCCAGTAGTAATGAGGCAGGGGTATTGAATACGCAGTATTTT CASSNEAGVLNTQYF
NA 23 TRBJ1-4 NA TRBV21-1 TGTGCCAGCAGCAAAGTCGGCGAACAGGAGGGGAAGGGTTGGATCTCAACTAATGAAAAACTGTTTTTT CASSKVGEQEGKGWISTNEKLFF